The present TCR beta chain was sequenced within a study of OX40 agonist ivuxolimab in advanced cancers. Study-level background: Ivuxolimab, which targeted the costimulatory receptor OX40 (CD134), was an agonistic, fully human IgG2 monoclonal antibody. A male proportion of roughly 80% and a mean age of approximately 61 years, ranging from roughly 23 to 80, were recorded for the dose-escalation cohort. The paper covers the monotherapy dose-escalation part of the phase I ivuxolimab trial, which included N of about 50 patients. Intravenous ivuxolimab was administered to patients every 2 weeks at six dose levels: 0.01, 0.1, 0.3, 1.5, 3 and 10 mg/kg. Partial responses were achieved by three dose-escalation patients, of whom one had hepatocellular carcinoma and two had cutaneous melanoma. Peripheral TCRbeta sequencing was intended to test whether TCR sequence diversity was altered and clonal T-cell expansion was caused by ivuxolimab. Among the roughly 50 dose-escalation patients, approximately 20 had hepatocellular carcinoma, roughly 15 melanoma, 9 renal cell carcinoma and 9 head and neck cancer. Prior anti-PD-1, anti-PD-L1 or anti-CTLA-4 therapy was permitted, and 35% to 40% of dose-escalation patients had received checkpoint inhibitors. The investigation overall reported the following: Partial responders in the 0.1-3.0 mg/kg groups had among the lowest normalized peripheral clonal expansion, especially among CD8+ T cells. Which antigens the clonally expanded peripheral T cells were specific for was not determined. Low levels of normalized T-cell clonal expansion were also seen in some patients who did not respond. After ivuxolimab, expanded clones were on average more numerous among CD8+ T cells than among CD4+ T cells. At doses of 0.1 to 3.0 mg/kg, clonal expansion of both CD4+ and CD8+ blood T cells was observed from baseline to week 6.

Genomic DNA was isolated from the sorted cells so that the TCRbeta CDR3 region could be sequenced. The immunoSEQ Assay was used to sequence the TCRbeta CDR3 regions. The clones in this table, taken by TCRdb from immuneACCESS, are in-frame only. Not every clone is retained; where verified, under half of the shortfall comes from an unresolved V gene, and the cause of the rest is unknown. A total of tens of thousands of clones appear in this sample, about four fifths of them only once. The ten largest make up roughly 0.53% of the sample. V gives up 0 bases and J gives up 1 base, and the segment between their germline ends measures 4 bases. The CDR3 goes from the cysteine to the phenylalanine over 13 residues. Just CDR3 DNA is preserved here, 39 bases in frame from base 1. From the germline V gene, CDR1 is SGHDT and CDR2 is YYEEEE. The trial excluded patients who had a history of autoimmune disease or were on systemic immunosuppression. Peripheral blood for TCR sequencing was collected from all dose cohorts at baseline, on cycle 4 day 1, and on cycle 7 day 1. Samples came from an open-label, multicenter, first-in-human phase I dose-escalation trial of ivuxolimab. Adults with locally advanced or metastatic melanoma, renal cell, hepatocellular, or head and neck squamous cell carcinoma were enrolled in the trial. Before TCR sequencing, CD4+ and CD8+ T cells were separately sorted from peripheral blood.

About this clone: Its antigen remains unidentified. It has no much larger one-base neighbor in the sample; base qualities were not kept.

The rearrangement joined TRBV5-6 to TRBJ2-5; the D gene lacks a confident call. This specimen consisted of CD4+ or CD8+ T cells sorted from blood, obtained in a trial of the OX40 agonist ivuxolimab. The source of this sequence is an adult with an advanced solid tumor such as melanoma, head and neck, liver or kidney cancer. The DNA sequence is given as TGTGCCAGCAGCTTGGACTTCCAAGAGACCCAGTACTTC. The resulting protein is CASSLDFQETQYF.